This T cell receptor beta chain emerged from a study of blood T cell repertoires in COVID-19. Study context: Specimens from acute and convalescent COVID-19 originated in the United States, Italy and Spain. Sources were T cells, B-cell-depleted T cells, or PBMCs; the material itself was cDNA or gDNA.

The count of this clone is one. Original data processing: Reference gene primer amplification gave nucleated cell count estimates. TCRdb's table, derived via immunoSEQ multiplex PCR, lists solely in-frame clones and lacks some. That table supplies the V and J calls and clone size; D and trimming were determined from the DNA. The data contain some 150,000 clones, 85% to 90% of them singletons. CDR3 length: 15 residues. Trimming removed 1 base at V and 6 bases at J, with 15 bases between. Germline V gene sequence: CDR1 ENHRY, CDR2 SYGVKD. The V call is TRBV10-3, the J call TRBJ1-2; a weak D match, TRBD1 (6 bases). The TCR was taken from a man aged 50 or older who had recovered from COVID-19. Source material: peripheral blood. In DNA, the CDR3 is TGTGCCATCAGTGAGTTTGTCAGGGGTCAACATGGCTACACCTTC. This gives the protein CAISEFVRGQHGYTF.